A single sample is the source of the 2 T cell receptor beta chains below, sequenced in a study of OX40 agonist ivuxolimab in advanced cancers. Profiling relied on immunoSEQ multiplex PCR, and the TCRdb table lists in-frame clones only, not all of them. Among under 80,000 clones listed, roughly 88% were seen once. This sample comprised CD4+ or CD8+ T cells sorted from blood, obtained in a trial of the OX40 agonist ivuxolimab. Source of these receptors: an adult with an advanced solid tumor such as melanoma, head and neck, liver or kidney cancer.

V gene TRBV4-2 combines with J gene TRBJ1-5, with TRBD1 identical over 9 bases. The V segment lost 2 bases and the J segment 5 bases; nucleotides outside the gene matches: 4. Germline values: CDR1 LGHNA, CDR2 YNFKEQ. The CDR3 loop spans 15 amino acids. DNA for the CDR3: TGTGCCAGCAGCCAATCGACAGGGGGAGATCAGCCCCAGCATTTT. Its translation: CASSQSTGGDQPQHF.

V and J are TRBV18 and TRBJ1-3; 9 positions agree with TRBD1. This CDR3 spans 17 amino acids. The V and J ends lost 3 bases and 0 bases, in that order; junction bases with no gene match: 6. Germline values: CDR1 KGHSH, CDR2 LQKENI. In nucleotides, the CDR3 is TGTGCCAGCTCACCTGGGACAGGGTGGCTCTCTGGAAACACCATATATTTT. It translates to CASSPGTGWLSGNTIYF.